These T cell receptor beta chains were read from a single sample in a study of blood T cell repertoires in COVID-19. Here immunoSEQ multiplex PCR was the method, and the copy in TCRdb shows in-frame clones only, minus some. This sample yields some 160,000 clones, of which roughly 77% are seen a single time; 6.5% to 8% belongs to the top ten. Sequencing used peripheral blood. The receptors come from a man aged 65-85 years with active or convalescent COVID-19. CDR3s include the opening cysteine and the closing phenylalanine or tryptophan. Fields, in order: V gene, clone size, J gene, D gene, CDR3 protein. The D gene is left open where the match is weak. Expanded clones are given a class, and other clones once, few, many or no size at all.

TRBV6-5	-	TRBJ1-2	-	CASSPSLDTAYGYTF
TRBV23-1	once	TRBJ1-5	TRBD1	CASSPPRDSLSNQPQHF
TRBV10-3	-	TRBJ2-5	TRBD1	CATTGQGAETQYF
TRBV18	-	TRBJ1-2	-	CASSTTGSDYGYTF
TRBV7-9	-	TRBJ2-3	-	CASSLTRDFSTQYF
TRBV19	-	TRBJ1-2	TRBD1	CASSKQGGNYGYTF
TRBV9	-	TRBJ2-3	TRBD2	CASSVGALAGGEDTQYF
TRBV27	-	TRBJ2-3	TRBD1	CASSRRDRGTTDTQYF
TRBV30	-	TRBJ2-7	-	CAWRARQEVTYEQYF
TRBV2	few	TRBJ1-4	TRBD1	CASSESGTGVFF
TRBV15	-	TRBJ1-1	-	CATSSPPGVRTTEAFF
TRBV30	few	TRBJ1-5	TRBD1	CAWSDKQGANQPQHF
TRBV29-1	-	TRBJ1-5	TRBD1	CSVSGQGSGQPQHF
TRBV29-1	-	TRBJ1-3	-	CSVASDSSSGNTIYF
TRBV6-2/TRBV6-3	-	TRBJ2-3	TRBD2	CASSYGGESTDTQYF
TRBV23-1	few	TRBJ2-1	-	CASSQENNEQFF
TRBV7-9	few	TRBJ2-7	-	CASSRNREVNEQYF
TRBV29-1	-	TRBJ2-5	-	CSVLGSRGETQYF
TRBV7-6	-	TRBJ2-7	-	CASSLGTPRSSYEQYF
TRBV14	-	TRBJ2-2	TRBD2	CASSRAGVNGELFF
TRBV10-2	-	TRBJ2-1	-	CASSESMSQGSYNEQFF
TRBV10-1	many	TRBJ1-2	TRBD1	CASSARQGDGYTF
TRBV7-8	-	TRBJ1-2	TRBD1	CASSRTGGSDGYTF
TRBV20-1	-	TRBJ1-2	-	CSARVDGYTF
TRBV7-9	-	TRBJ2-7	TRBD1	CASSGGQGLFYEQYF
TRBV6-5	-	TRBJ2-2	-	CASSYSLNTGELFF